This TCR beta chain stems from a study of PD-1 blockade in mismatch repair-deficient tumors (dated by TCRdb to the late 2010s). Notes on the research overall: The trial enrolled 65 to 100 consecutive patients with approximately twelve mismatch repair-deficient cancer types between late 2013 and 2016, all previously treated and progressing. Deep sequencing of TCR CDR3 regions was used to track tumor-associated T cell clones in peripheral blood of patients responding to PD-1 blockade.

Study-level results and caveats: Tumor-resident clones, often undetectable in blood before treatment, expanded rapidly after pembrolizumab and then contracted, generally before radiologic responses.

For every enrolled patient, mismatch repair deficiency was confirmed by either polymerase chain reaction or immunohistochemistry. A few patients who responded to pembrolizumab therapy underwent TCR sequencing. The phase II trial prospectively evaluated PD-1 blockade with pembrolizumab in advanced mismatch repair-deficient cancers, independent of tissue of origin. Peripheral blood T cell samples were gathered serially, both before PD-1 blockade started and at multiple time points afterward. Blood sampling times were expressed in weeks after the first pembrolizumab dose. A word on this clone: No cognate antigen has been identified for it. Base qualities are not at hand, and no much larger clone is one base apart.

Library prep was done by the immunoSEQ multiplex PCR assay. TCRdb stores this immuneACCESS table with in-frame sequences only. Part of the clones is absent; in the studies checked, under half of the shortfall reflects unresolved V genes, and no reason is known for the rest. The sample has some 110,000 clones on record, roughly 80% of them singletons. Jointly, the top ten make up roughly 4.5% of the sample. Inclusive of the bounding cysteine and phenylalanine, the CDR3 is 16 residues long. The kept DNA is CDR3 alone, 48 bases in frame from the first base. Unmatched junction bases come to 7, with V trimmed by 5 bases and J by 0 bases. CDR1 and CDR2, per the germline V gene, are SGHVS and FNYEAQ.

The source of this sequence is an adult with mismatch repair-deficient cancer. Sequencing was performed on peripheral blood, taken 60 weeks after starting pembrolizumab. The V gene is TRBV7-6 and the J gene is TRBJ2-1; TRBD1 fits 7 bases in the junction. The sequenced DNA: TGTGCCAGCAGCGGGACAGAGGGGCACTCCTACAATGAGCAGTTCTTC. Translated, it reads CASSGTEGHSYNEQFF.